Detailed here is one T cell receptor beta chain. This record belongs to a study of patients and donors after allogeneic stem cell transplantation. The V gene lost 5 bases and the J gene lost 4 bases, with 9 bases spanning the gap. This CDR3 comprises 12 residues. Per the germline V gene, CDR1 is MDHEN and CDR2 is SYDVKM. Each CDR3 protein gets one entry after TCRdb re-called the RT-PCR reads with MiXCR. This table holds about 96,000 distinct CDR3 sequences, about 48% found once. V is TRBV28 and J is TRBJ2-7; weak D call: TRBD2 (6 bases). The source material was blood, either unsorted or a sorted T cell fraction (not recorded which). This clonotype was obtained from a human donor who was either an allogeneic HSCT recipient or a stem cell or donor lymphocyte infusion donor (not recorded which). It is not recorded whose cells these are; they may come from a transplant donor. As DNA, the CDR3 is TGTGCCAGCAGTCGCGGGGCGTACGAGCAGTACTTC. It yields the protein CASSRGAYEQYF.